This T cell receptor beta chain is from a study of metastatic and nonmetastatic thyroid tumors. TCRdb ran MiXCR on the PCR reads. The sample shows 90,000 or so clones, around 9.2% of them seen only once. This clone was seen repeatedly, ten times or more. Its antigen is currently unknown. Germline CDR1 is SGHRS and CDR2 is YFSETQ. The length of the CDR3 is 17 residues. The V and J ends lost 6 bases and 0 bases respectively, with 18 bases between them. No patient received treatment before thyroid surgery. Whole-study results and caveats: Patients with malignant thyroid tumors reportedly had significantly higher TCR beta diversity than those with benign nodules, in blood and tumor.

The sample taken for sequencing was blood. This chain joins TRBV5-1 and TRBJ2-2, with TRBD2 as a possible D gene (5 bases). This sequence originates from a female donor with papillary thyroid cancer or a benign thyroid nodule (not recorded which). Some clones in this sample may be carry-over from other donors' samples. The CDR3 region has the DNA TGCGCCAGCACCTATAACTCACTAGTTACGAACACCGGGGAGCTGTTTTTT. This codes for CASTYNSLVTNTGELFF.